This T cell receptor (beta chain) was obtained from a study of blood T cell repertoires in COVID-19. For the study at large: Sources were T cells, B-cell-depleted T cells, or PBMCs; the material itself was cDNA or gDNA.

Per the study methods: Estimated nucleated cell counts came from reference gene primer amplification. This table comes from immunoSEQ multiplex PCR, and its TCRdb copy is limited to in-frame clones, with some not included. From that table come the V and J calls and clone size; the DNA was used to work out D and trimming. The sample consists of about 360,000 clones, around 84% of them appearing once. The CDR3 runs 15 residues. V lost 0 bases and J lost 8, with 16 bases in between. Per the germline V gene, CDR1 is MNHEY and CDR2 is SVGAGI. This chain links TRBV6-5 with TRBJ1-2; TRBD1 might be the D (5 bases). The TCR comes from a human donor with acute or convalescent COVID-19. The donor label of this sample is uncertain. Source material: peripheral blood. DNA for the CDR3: TGTGCCAGCAGTTACTCGTATAACGGGAGGGACGGCTACACCTTC. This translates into CASSYSYNGRDGYTF.